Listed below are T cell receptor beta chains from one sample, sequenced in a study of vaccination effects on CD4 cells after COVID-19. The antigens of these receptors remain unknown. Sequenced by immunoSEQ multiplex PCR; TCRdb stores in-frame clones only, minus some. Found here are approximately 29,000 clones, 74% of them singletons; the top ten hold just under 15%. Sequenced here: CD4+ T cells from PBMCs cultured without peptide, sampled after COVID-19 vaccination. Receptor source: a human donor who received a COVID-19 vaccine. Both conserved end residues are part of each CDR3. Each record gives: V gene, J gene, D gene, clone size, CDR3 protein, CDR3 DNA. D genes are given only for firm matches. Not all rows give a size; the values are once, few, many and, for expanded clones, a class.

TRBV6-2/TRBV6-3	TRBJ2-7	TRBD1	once	CASSSWTGHYEQYF	TGTGCCAGCAGTTCTTGGACAGGGCACTACGAGCAGTACTTC
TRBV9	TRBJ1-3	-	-	CASSAPRGDFSGNTIYF	TGTGCCAGCAGCGCCCCACGAGGGGATTTCTCTGGAAACACCATATATTTT
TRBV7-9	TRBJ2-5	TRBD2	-	CASRLPGLAGEPVGSQYF	TGTGCCAGCAGACTACCGGGACTAGCGGGGGAACCGGTAGGGTCCCAGTACTTC
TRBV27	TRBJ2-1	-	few	CASSSGPGGGKQFF	TGTGCCAGCAGTTCCGGGCCTGGAGGTGGGAAGCAGTTCTTC
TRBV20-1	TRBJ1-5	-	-	CSAGEGQPQHF	TGCAGTGCCGGGGAGGGTCAGCCCCAGCATTTT
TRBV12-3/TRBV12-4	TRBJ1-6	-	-	CASSLAGLGLHF	TGTGCCAGCAGTTTGGCCGGATTGGGGCTCCACTTT
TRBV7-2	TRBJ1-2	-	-	CASSLRGGRSYGYTF	TGTGCCAGCAGCTTACGGGGGGGGCGAAGCTATGGCTACACCTTC
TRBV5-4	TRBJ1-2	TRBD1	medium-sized	CASSFPPGQGDGYTF	TGTGCCAGCAGCTTCCCTCCGGGACAGGGCGATGGCTACACCTTC
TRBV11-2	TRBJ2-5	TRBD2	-	CATGGQETQYF	TGTGCCACGGGGGGGCAAGAGACCCAGTACTTC
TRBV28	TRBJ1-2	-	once	CASSLVWGAEGYTF	TGTGCCAGCAGCTTAGTATGGGGGGCGGAGGGCTACACCTTC
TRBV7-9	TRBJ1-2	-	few	CASSLAGWGNRGYTF	TGTGCCAGCAGCTTAGCGGGTTGGGGCAACCGGGGCTACACCTTC
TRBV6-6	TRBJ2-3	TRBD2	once	CASRRTSGGGTDTQYF	TGTGCCAGCAGAAGAACGAGCGGGGGGGGCACAGATACGCAGTATTTT
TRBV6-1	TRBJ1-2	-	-	CASSARGLRNYGYTF	TGTGCCAGCAGTGCCCGGGGCTTAAGAAACTATGGCTACACCTTC
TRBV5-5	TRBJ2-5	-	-	CASSLGPQETQYF	TGTGCCAGCAGCTTGGGGCCCCAAGAGACCCAGTACTTC
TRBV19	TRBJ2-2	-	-	CASSIAPRLAGELFF	TGTGCCAGTAGTATAGCCCCCCGTCTAGCCGGGGAGCTGTTTTTT
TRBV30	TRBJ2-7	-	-	CAWTLGGSSYEQYF	TGTGCCTGGACTTTGGGCGGTAGCTCCTACGAGCAGTACTTC
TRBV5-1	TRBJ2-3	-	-	CASSSTSREFVDTQYF	TGCGCCAGCAGCTCTACCTCCAGGGAGTTCGTAGATACGCAGTATTTT
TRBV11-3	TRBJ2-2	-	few	CASSDPGVRAGELFF	TGTGCCAGCAGCGACCCAGGGGTACGCGCCGGGGAGCTGTTTTTT
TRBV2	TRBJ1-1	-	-	CASKSKGSLNTEAFF	TGTGCCAGCAAGAGCAAAGGTTCACTGAACACTGAAGCTTTCTTT
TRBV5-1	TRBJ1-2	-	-	CASSPTGQLSNGYTF	TGCGCCAGCAGCCCGACTGGACAGTTAAGTAATGGCTACACCTTC
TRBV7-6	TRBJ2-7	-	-	CASSLAQGPRYEQYF	TGTGCCAGCAGCTTAGCCCAGGGGCCCCGCTACGAGCAGTACTTC
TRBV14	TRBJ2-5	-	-	CASSQGASRGETQYF	TGTGCCAGCAGTCAAGGAGCGTCACGGGGGGAGACCCAGTACTTC
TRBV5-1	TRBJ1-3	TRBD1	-	CASSLVDGARGPGNTIYF	TGCGCCAGCAGCTTGGTAGACGGGGCCAGGGGGCCTGGAAACACCATATATTTT
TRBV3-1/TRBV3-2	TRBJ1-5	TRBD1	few	CASSHRSGTGGTSNQPQHF	TGTGCCAGCAGCCACCGATCCGGGACAGGGGGAACTAGCAATCAGCCCCAGCATTTT
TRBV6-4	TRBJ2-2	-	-	CASSGAGDDTGELFF	TGTGCCAGCAGTGGGGCAGGGGACGACACCGGGGAGCTGTTTTTT
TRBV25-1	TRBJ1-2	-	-	CASSVAGSGYTF	TGTGCCAGCAGTGTAGCCGGGTCCGGCTACACCTTC
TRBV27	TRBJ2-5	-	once	CASSSPGSQETQYF	TGTGCCAGCAGCAGCCCTGGGAGCCAAGAGACCCAGTACTTC
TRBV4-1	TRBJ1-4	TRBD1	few	CASSHPDRDDEKLFF	TGCGCCAGCAGCCACCCTGACAGGGACGATGAAAAACTGTTTTTT
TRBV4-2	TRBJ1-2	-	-	CASSQAGAEAYGYTF	TGTGCCAGCAGCCAAGCAGGGGCGGAAGCTTATGGCTACACCTTC
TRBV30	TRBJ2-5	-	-	CAWSRGQTQTQYF	TGTGCCTGGAGTAGAGGACAGACCCAGACCCAGTACTTC
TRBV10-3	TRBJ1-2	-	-	CAITRDTANYGYTF	TGTGCCATCACCCGGGACACCGCCAACTATGGCTACACCTTC
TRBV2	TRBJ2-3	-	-	CASSDLIPADTQYF	TGTGCCAGCAGTGATCTCATCCCAGCAGATACGCAGTATTTT
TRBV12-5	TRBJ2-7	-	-	CASGLVGAKNYEQYF	TGTGCTAGTGGTTTGGTAGGGGCCAAGAACTACGAGCAGTACTTC
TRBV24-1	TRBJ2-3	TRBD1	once	CATSEGTGVTDTQYF	TGTGCCACCAGTGAAGGGACAGGAGTCACAGATACGCAGTATTTT
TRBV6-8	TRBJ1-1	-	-	CASSLGAPEAFF	TGTGCCAGCAGTTTGGGTGCCCCTGAAGCTTTCTTT
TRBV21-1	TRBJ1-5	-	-	CASSNYGVSNQPQHF	TGTGCCAGCAGCAACTACGGGGTTAGCAATCAGCCCCAGCATTTT
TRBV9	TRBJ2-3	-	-	CASSVQGTQYF	TGTGCCAGCAGCGTACAGGGTACGCAGTATTTT
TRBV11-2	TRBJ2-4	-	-	CASSLVGAVVAKNIQYF	TGTGCCAGCAGCTTAGTGGGAGCGGTCGTAGCCAAAAACATTCAGTACTTC
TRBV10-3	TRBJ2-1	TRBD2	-	CAVGTGTSGIYGNEQFF	TGTGCCGTCGGGACCGGGACTAGCGGGATTTACGGCAATGAGCAGTTCTTC
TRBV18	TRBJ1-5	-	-	CASSPPPAGFRSNQPQHF	TGTGCCAGCTCACCACCGCCCGCAGGGTTTAGAAGCAATCAGCCCCAGCATTTT
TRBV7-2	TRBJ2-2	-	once	CASSLPGELFF	TGTGCCAGCAGTTTACCCGGGGAGCTGTTTTTT
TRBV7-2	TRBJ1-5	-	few	CASSLGWNQPQHF	TGTGCCAGCAGCTTGGGGTGGAATCAGCCCCAGCATTTT
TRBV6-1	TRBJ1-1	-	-	CASSEVRNTEAFF	TGTGCCAGCAGTGAAGTGAGGAACACTGAAGCTTTCTTT
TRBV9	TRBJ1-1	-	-	CASTRDPENTEAFF	TGTGCCAGCACCAGGGACCCAGAGAACACTGAAGCTTTCTTT
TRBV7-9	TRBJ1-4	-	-	CASSSDSPATNEKLFF	TGTGCCAGCAGCTCGGACAGCCCCGCAACTAATGAAAAACTGTTTTTT
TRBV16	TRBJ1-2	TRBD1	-	CASSHYDREKGYTF	TGTGCCAGCAGCCACTACGACAGGGAGAAGGGCTACACCTTC
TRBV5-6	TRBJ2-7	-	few	CASSRRNYEQYF	TGTGCCAGCAGCAGGCGGAACTACGAGCAGTACTTC
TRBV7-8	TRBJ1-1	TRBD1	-	CASSSQGARGTEAFF	TGTGCCAGCAGCTCCCAGGGGGCGCGAGGCACTGAAGCTTTCTTT
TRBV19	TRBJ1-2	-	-	CASSIMWGARYYGYTF	TGTGCCAGTAGTATAATGTGGGGGGCGCGGTACTATGGCTACACCTTC
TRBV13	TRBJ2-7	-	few	CASSSQGRASYEQYF	TGTGCCAGCAGCTCACAGGGTAGGGCCTCCTACGAGCAGTACTTC
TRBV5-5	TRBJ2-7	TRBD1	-	CASSLDRGNGEQYF	TGTGCCAGCAGCTTAGACAGGGGAAATGGGGAGCAGTACTTC